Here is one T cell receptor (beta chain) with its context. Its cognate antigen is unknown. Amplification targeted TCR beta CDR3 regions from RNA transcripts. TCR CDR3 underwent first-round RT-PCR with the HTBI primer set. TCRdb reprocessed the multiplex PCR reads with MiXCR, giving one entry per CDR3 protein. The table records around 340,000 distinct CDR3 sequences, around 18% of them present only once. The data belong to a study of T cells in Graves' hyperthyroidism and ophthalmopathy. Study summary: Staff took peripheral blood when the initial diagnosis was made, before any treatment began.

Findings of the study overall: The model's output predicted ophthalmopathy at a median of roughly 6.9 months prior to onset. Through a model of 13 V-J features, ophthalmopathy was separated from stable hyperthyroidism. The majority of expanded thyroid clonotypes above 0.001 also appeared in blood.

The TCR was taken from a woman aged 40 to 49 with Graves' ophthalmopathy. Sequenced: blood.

The CDR3 loop reads CASSPNRDRTYNEQFF. The CDR3 nucleotides are TGTGCCAGCAGCCCGAACCGGGACAGAACTTACAATGAGCAGTTCTTC. This chain joins TRBV14 and TRBJ2-1, with 7 bases lining up with TRBD1. CDR3 length: 16 amino acids. CDR1 is SGHDN and CDR2 is FVKESK in the germline V gene. V lost 4 bases and J lost 4; bases outside the gene matches: 10.